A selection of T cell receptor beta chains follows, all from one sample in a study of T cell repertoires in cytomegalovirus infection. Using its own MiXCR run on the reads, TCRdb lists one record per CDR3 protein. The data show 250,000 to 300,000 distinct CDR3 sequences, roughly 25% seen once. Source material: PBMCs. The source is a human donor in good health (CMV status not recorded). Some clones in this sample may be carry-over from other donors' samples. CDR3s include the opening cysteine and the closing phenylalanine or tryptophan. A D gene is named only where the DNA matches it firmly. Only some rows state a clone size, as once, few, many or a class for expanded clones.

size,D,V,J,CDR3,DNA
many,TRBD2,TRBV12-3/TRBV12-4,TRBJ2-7,CASSLAVLAGHEQYF,TGTGCCAGCAGTTTAGCGGTACTAGCGGGCCACGAGCAGTACTTC
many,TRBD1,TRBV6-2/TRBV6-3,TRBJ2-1,CASSSWGQGVYREQFF,TGTGCCAGCAGCTCTTGGGGGCAGGGGGTCTATCGTGAGCAGTTCTTC
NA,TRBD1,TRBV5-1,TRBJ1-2,CASSLTGQGDGYTF,TGCGCCAGCAGCTTGACGGGACAGGGGGATGGCTACACCTTC
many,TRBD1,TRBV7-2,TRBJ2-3,CASSRPRTGPDTQYF,TGTGCCAGCAGCCGACCTCGGACAGGGCCAGATACGCAGTATTTT
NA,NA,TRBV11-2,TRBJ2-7,CASSLGGKSYEQYF,TGTGCCAGCAGCTTAGGAGGGAAATCCTACGAGCAGTACTTC
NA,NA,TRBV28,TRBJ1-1,CASRGPYTEAFF,TGTGCCAGCCGGGGTCCATACACTGAAGCTTTCTTT
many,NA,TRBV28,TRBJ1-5,CASRRTAPGQPQHF,TGTGCCAGCAGACGGACAGCGCCGGGTCAGCCCCAGCATTTT
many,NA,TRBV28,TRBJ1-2,CASVPQPGMDYGYTF,TGTGCCAGCGTCCCCCAACCCGGGATGGACTATGGCTACACCTTC
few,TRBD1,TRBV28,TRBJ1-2,CASSLQGVVFYGYTF,TGTGCCAGCAGTTTACAGGGGGTAGTTTTCTATGGCTACACCTTC
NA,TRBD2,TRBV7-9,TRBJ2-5,CASSPPGLRGTSGQETQYF,TGTGCCAGCAGCCCACCAGGCCTCCGCGGGACTAGCGGCCAAGAGACCCAGTACTTC
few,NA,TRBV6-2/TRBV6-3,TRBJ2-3,CASSYLAERTDTQYF,TGTGCCAGCAGTTATTTAGCGGAGCGTACGGATACGCAGTATTTT